Listed here are 15 T cell receptor beta chains from one sample, sequenced in a study of a mutant IDH1 vaccine in newly diagnosed glioma. Their antigens are not known. The time point is: week 23, last vaccination. Doses of 300 ug of mutant IDH1 20-mer peptide were given with topical imiquimod. Libraries were prepared by immunoSEQ multiplex PCR; TCRdb keeps only in-frame clonotypes and omits some of them. Counted here are fewer than 45,000 clones, around 74% occurring once; the ten biggest clones make up more than 4.5%. The material sequenced was PBMCs, taken from a glioma patient whose treatment included an IDH1 peptide vaccine. These receptors all come from a man over 45 with glioma.

V usage is TRBV25-1 and J usage is TRBJ2-1, with D perhaps being TRBD1 or TRBD2 (6 bases each). CDR3 length: 15 amino acids. With 3 bases removed from V and 3 bases from J, the gap between germline ends came to 12 bases. Germline loops: CDR1 MGHDK, CDR2 SYGVNS. The CDR3 nucleotides are TGTGCCAGCAGTGACCCCAGGGGACTCTACAATGAGCAGTTCTTC. Protein sequence: CASSDPRGLYNEQFF.

This clone was recorded only once. This chain connects TRBV19 to TRBJ1-6; possibly TRBD1 for D (5 bases). V was trimmed by 1 base and J by 8 bases, leaving 18 bases between them. The CDR3 covers 17 residues. CDR1 is LNHDA, CDR2 SQIVND, per germline (reference sequence). The CDR3 region has the DNA TGTGCCAGTAGTATAGCGACAACGACGGGGCCTGATTCACCCCTCCACTTT. Protein sequence: CASSIATTTGPDSPLHF.

The chain has TRBV7-9 and TRBJ2-3, with 13 bases identical to TRBD2. This CDR3 comprises 17 residues. CDR1 and CDR2 (germline): SEHNR, FQNEAQ (reference sequence). Unmatched junction bases numbered 1, after V lost 1 base and J lost 0 bases. CDR3 loop: CASSLGGLAGSTDTQYF. In nucleotides, the CDR3 is TGTGCCAGCAGCTTAGGGGGACTAGCGGGGAGCACAGATACGCAGTATTTT.

The chain links TRBV6-1 to TRBJ2-5, with D possibly being TRBD2 (6 bases). This CDR3 has 13 residues. Germline values: CDR1 MNHNS, CDR2 SASEGT. V shed 10 bases and J shed 4 bases, with 16 bases lying between them. The CDR3 DNA reads as TGTGCCAAAGCCCGGGACTTTGGAGAGACCCAGTACTTC. Translating it yields CAKARDFGETQYF.

The chain employs TRBV20-1 and TRBJ1-2; no reliable D call. Germline-derived CDR1 and CDR2 are DFQATT and SNEGSKA (reference sequence). This CDR3 has 10 amino acids. Deletions cut 3 bases from V and 8 bases from J, with 7 bases between. The CDR3 DNA reads as TGCAGTGCTAGTGGGGAGGGCTACACCTTC. Protein sequence: CSASGEGYTF.

This chain uses TRBV25-1 with TRBJ2-4, with 7 bases that match TRBD2. V gave up 8 bases and J gave up 1 base; unmatched junction bases: 11. Germline CDR1 is MGHDK and CDR2 is SYGVNS. This CDR3 has 16 residues. In nucleotides, the CDR3 is TGTGCCAGCGACGGGGGGTCGAAAGGGGCCAAAAACATTCAGTACTTC. It specifies CASDGGSKGAKNIQYF.

The chain combines TRBV9 with TRBJ2-1, with D perhaps being TRBD1 or TRBD2 (5 bases each). The CDR3 sequence is 17 residues long. V dropped 0 bases and J dropped 1 base, with 14 bases sitting between them. Germline V CDR1 and CDR2: SGDLS, YYNGEE. The CDR3 is CASSVARERGSYNEQFF. The DNA of the CDR3 is TGTGCCAGCAGCGTAGCTCGTGAGAGGGGATCCTACAATGAGCAGTTCTTC.

This clone was detected a few times. The CDR3 DNA is TGTGCCAGCAGTTACCCCAATTGGGCGACAGAGGGTGAAGCTTTCTTT. Translation gives CASSYPNWATEGEAFF. The J gene is TRBJ1-1, the V gene TRBV6-6; possibly TRBD1 for D (5 bases). V dropped 2 bases and J dropped 7 bases, with 20 bases sitting between them. Germline-derived CDR1 and CDR2 are MNHNY and SVGAGI (reference sequence). The CDR3 contains 16 residues.

The V and J genes are TRBV27 and TRBJ2-5; 11 bases agree with TRBD2. Germline V gives CDR1 MNHEY, CDR2 SMNVEV (reference sequence). V shed 5 bases and J 2 bases; nucleotides not matched to a gene: 10. The CDR3 consists of 17 residues. The CDR3 loop is CASSLTSGGSGQETQYF. DNA for the CDR3: TGTGCCAGCAGTCTTACTAGCGGGGGTTCAGGACAAGAGACCCAGTACTTC.

The chain has TRBV7-2 and TRBJ1-1; D is perhaps TRBD1 (5 bases). Germline CDR1 reads SGHTA; CDR2 reads FQGNSA. The CDR3 runs 14 residues. Trimming took off 5 bases at V and 5 bases at J, with 15 bases between the two ends. CDR3: CASSPRDLGTEAFF. CDR3 DNA sequence: TGTGCCAGCAGCCCAAGGGACCTTGGGACTGAAGCTTTCTTT. Together with reference TRBV7-2 and TRBJ1-1, the CDR3 gives the full variable domain: GAGVSQSPSNKVTEKGKDVELRCDPISGHTALYWYRQSLGQGLEFLIYFQGNSAPDKSGLPSDRFSAERTGGSVSTLTIQRTQQEDSAVYLCASSPRDLGTEAFFGQGTRLTVV.

Only one count was recorded for this clone. J is TRBJ1-3 and V is TRBV27; TRBD1 aligns across 10 bases. CDR3 size: 17 residues. J lost 5 bases, V lost 5 bases, and 12 bases had no gene match. Germline V gives CDR1 MNHEY, CDR2 SMNVEV (reference sequence). This CDR3 is CASSPTRGQGYRNTIYF. The CDR3 DNA follows: TGTGCCAGCAGTCCGACTCGGGGACAGGGGTATCGAAACACCATATATTTT.

The chain employs TRBV7-2 and TRBJ2-5, with 8 bases matching TRBD2. CDR3 length: 14 residues. Germline values: CDR1 SGHTA, CDR2 FQGNSA. V was pared by 1 base and J by 3 bases, with 1 base of the junction left unmatched. CDR3 nucleotide sequence: TGTGCCAGCAGCTTAGGTAGCGGGGAAGAGACCCAGTACTTC. Amino acid sequence: CASSLGSGEETQYF.

The chain combines TRBV6-5 with TRBJ1-3; D gene unclear. CDR1 MNHEY and CDR2 SVGAGI come from the germline V gene. The CDR3 extends over 12 amino acids. Trimming cost V 0 bases and J 11 bases, with 8 bases left between them. The CDR3 region is CASSYSTKPIYF. The DNA of the CDR3 is TGTGCCAGCAGTTACTCGACCAAACCCATATATTTT.

This clone showed up just a few times. This sequence joins TRBV29-1 and TRBJ2-2; TRBD2 agrees at 8 bases. CDR3 length: 13 residues. The germline V gene has CDR1 SQVTM and CDR2 ANQGSEA. The V and J ends lost 3 bases and 3 bases, in that order; junction bases with no gene match: 0. This CDR3 is CSVERGDTGELFF. The CDR3 nucleotides are TGCAGCGTTGAGCGGGGGGACACCGGGGAGCTGTTTTTT.

The rearrangement uses TRBV7-6 and TRBJ1-1; D is undetermined. This CDR3 is 14 amino acids long. Germline CDR1 is SGHVS and CDR2 is FNYEAQ. V lost 2 bases and J 1 base, leaving 8 bases between the germline ends. Here the CDR3 reads CASSLRSGNTEAFF. The CDR3 nucleotides read TGTGCCAGCAGCTTAAGGTCAGGGAACACTGAAGCTTTCTTT.